The clone carrying this T cell receptor (beta chain) was detected many times. Its specificity is not known. These data originate in a study of T cell repertoires in cytomegalovirus infection. TCRdb independently ran MiXCR on the reads; one entry per CDR3 protein. The profile shows hundreds of thousands of distinct CDR3 sequences, about 24% of them singletons. The V gene lost 5 bases and the J gene lost 0 bases, with 18 bases spanning the gap. This CDR3 region has 17 residues. The germline CDR1 and CDR2 sequences are SGHTA and FQGNSA. Study findings and constraints: HLA-C-restricted CMV clonotypes gave the most frequent clonotype in two of eight donors.

The chain combines TRBV7-2 with TRBJ2-3; tentative D call: TRBD2 (5 bases). The specimen was CD8+ T cells from PBMCs. The sequence came from a human donor in good health (CMV status not recorded). Some clones in this sample may be carry-over from other donors' samples. CDR3 sequence reads: CASSQSSSRPSTDTQYF. In nucleotides, the CDR3 is TGTGCCAGCAGCCAAAGCTCTAGCAGACCTAGCACAGATACGCAGTATTTT.